This T cell receptor beta chain was sequenced for a study of neurological immune-mediated disorders. This clonotype showed up many times. The team produced cDNA through 5'RACE using 10-nucleotide random UMIs. TCRdb re-called the 5' RACE reads with MiXCR, one entry per CDR3 protein. The data contain approximately 50,000 distinct CDR3 sequences, around 10% of them seen just once; the ten biggest clones take up about 5.4%. This CDR3 has 15 residues. V was pared by 4 bases and J by 2 bases, with 9 bases of the junction left unmatched. Germline loops: CDR1 SGHRS, CDR2 YFSETQ. It was from 2 million PBMCs stored at -80 C that the unsorted libraries were obtained.

The chain carries TRBV5-1 and TRBJ2-7; 7 bases map to TRBD2. This sequence originates from a man between 65 and 85 years old with HTLV-1-associated myelopathy (HAM/TSP). The sample taken for sequencing was PBMCs. In nucleotides, the CDR3 is TGCGCCAGCAGCGAGCAAGGGACTACACCCTACGAGCAGTACTTC. The encoded protein is CASSEQGTTPYEQYF.